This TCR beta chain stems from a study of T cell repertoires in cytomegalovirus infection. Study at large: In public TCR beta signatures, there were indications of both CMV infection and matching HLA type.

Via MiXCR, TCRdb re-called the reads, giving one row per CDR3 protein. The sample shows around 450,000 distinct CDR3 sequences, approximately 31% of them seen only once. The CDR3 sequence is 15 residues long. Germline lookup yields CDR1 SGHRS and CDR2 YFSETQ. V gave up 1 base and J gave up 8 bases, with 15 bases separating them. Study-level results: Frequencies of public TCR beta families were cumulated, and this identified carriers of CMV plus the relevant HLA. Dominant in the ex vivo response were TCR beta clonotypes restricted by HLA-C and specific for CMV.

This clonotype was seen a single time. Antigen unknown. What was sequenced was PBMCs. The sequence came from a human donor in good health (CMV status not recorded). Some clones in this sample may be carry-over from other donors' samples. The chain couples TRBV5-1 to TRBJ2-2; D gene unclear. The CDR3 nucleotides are TGCGCCAGCAGCTTGTCCCTCGGTGCCGTGGGGGAGCTGTTTTTT. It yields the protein CASSLSLGAVGELFF.